The present T cell receptor (beta chain) was sequenced within a study of identical twins. Using its own MiXCR run on the 5' RACE reads, TCRdb lists one record per CDR3 protein. This sample has about 200,000 distinct CDR3 sequences, with about 15% found just once. The study's findings and limits: Cord blood beta clonotypes present at high abundance carried fewer insertions; no such pattern appeared in memory repertoires. For out-of-frame alpha sequences shared by twins, low generation probability was in excess.

The CDR3 loop spans 14 amino acids. Trimming removed 4 bases from V and 3 bases from J, with 9 bases in between. Germline CDR1 SEHNR, CDR2 FQNEAQ (reference sequence). Comment on this clonotype: Its antigen is not known.

These data were also filed under a second study, of T cells expressing NK-cell markers.

V is TRBV7-9 and J is TRBJ2-2; D possibly corresponds to TRBD2 (6 bases). The source of this sequence is a woman in her late teens or twenties in good health. Sequenced material: CD8+ T cells sorted from blood. CDR3 DNA sequence: TGTGCCAGCAGCTCGGGGGTGGACACCGGGGAGCTGTTTTTT. Its protein product is CASSSGVDTGELFF.